A single T cell receptor (beta chain) is shown here with its context. V dropped 1 base and J dropped 8; count of bases not matched to a gene: 13. The germline V gene encodes CDR1 MGHRA and CDR2 YSYEKL. CDR3 size: 17 residues. Authors' methods: Using reference gene primer amplification, nucleated cell counts were estimated. Clones were sequenced by immunoSEQ multiplex PCR, and TCRdb holds only the in-frame ones, with some missing. From that table come the V and J calls and clone size; the DNA was used to work out D and trimming. The sample has 120,000 to 150,000 clones, 75% to 90% seen once. This sample was taken from a study of blood T cell repertoires in COVID-19. The wider study: Collection of acute and convalescent COVID-19 samples took place in the United States, Italy and Spain. From T cells, B-cell-depleted T cells, or PBMCs came the material, which was cDNA or gDNA.

This sequence originates from an elderly woman with acute or convalescent COVID-19. This rearrangement joins TRBV4-1 to TRBJ2-1; 8 bases fit TRBD2. Sample: peripheral blood. The chain's CDR3 is CASSQGPQAGVMYEQFF. The CDR3 DNA follows: TGCGCCAGCAGCCAAGGCCCCCAAGCGGGAGTGATGTATGAGCAGTTCTTC.